This T cell receptor (beta chain) was obtained from a study of T cells in Graves' hyperthyroidism and ophthalmopathy (dated by TCRdb to about 2019). Notes on the research overall: Peripheral blood samples were taken at initial diagnosis, before any treatment was given. TCR V-J signatures able to tell the groups apart were searched for in a discovery cohort of some 97 patients, of whom approximately 40 had Graves' ophthalmopathy and 55 to 60 had stable Graves' hyperthyroidism. Prospective prediction of ophthalmopathy was tested in an independent validation cohort consisting of 18 hyperthyroidism patients and around 16 patients who later progressed to ophthalmopathy. The approximately 90 discovery patients were divided at random into training and test sets in a 7:3 ratio. Thyroid tissue and blood T-cell repertoires from about six Graves' hyperthyroidism patients were also compared in the study. Once sampling was done, hyperthyroidism patients were given methimazole at a starting dose of 30 mg daily, whereas ophthalmopathy patients were given high-dose intravenous methylprednisolone. According to the paper, TCR Vbeta CDR3 sequencing was carried out on 135 peripheral blood samples, which came from about 45 ophthalmopathy, approximately 78 hyperthyroidism and approximately 17 progressor patients. Overall study outcomes, separate from this receptor: In cross-validation, a model built on a 13 V-J signature told ophthalmopathy apart from stable hyperthyroidism with approximately 91% sensitivity and around 81% specificity, and in testing the same model reached 80%/75%. In validation, the model predicted progression to ophthalmopathy with over 65% sensitivity and 72% to 85% specificity, a median of approximately 6.5 months before onset. No statistical method was used to fix the sample size in advance, and group allocation was not hidden from the investigators. Most expanded thyroid clonotypes (frequency above 0.001) were also detected in blood, a finding suggesting that blood repertoires may reflect thyroid immune responses.

Ophthalmopathy patients had moderately to severely active disease, with a Clinical Activity Score of 3 or more, a NOSPECS grade of 4 or more, and a disease duration of less than 3 months. Patients with uncontrolled infections, other autoimmune diseases, pregnancy or lactation were excluded. Diagnoses were based on clinical symptoms, serum thyroxine and TRAb, thyroid ultrasound and orbital computed tomography. PBMCs were isolated from about 10 ml of fresh peripheral blood by Ficoll-Paque density gradient centrifugation. Total RNA was extracted using Trizol reagent, and RNA quality was assessed on an Agilent 2100 Bioanalyzer. Measured from the cysteine to the phenylalanine, the CDR3 is 14 residues long. Kept here is only the CDR3 DNA, which spans 42 bases and is read in frame from base 1. The germline V gene gives CDR1 as MDHEN and CDR2 as SYDVKM. V lost 4 bases and J lost 5 bases; the stretch between them is 12 bases long.

The TCR beta CDR3 regions were amplified from RNA transcripts. A first-round RT-PCR of the TCR CDR3 used the HTBI primer set with the Qiagen OneStep RT-PCR kit. The libraries were constructed in a second round of multiplex PCR and then size-selected and purified. Libraries were sequenced paired-end with 100 bp reads on an Illumina HiSeq2000. On the study's bioinformatics: SOAPnuke was used to process the raw data, removing reads that contained adapters or uncalled bases, had a mean Phred below 15, or lacked an exact match to the constant primer or identifier. High-quality paired reads were merged with COPE v1.2.5, and unique nucleotide sequences were defined as clonotypes. Clonotypes were aligned to IMGT TRBV, TRBD and TRBJ reference segments using MiTCR v1.1. Analysis was restricted to V-J combinations with a frequency above 0.0001, which covered about 99% of repertoires. The TCS score was defined as F50 (clonal expansion) divided by E x V (chaos), with BLOSUM62-based TCRdist calculated between CDR3 peptides within each V-J. Welch's t-statistics and random forest reduced fewer than 550 V-J features to roughly 13, which were used in a naive Bayes classifier (R e1071). Clones were called with MiXCR by TCRdb after fastp trimmed the public reads at Q25, and only in-frame beta chains were retained. Each CDR3 protein appears once, grouped with its most common genes and DNA. The V and J calls follow TCRdb's processing rather than the paper's. Within this sample are fewer than 450,000 distinct CDR3 sequences, with around 15% of them counted one time only. Of the sample, approximately 19% is held by the ten largest clones.

This clonotype occurred many times. It has no known antigen specificity. The sample holds no much larger clone one base away, and base qualities are not on file. The V gene is TRBV28 and the J gene is TRBJ2-4; a tentative D call is TRBD1 (6 bases match). Source material: blood. The receptor comes from a woman aged 60-75 years with Graves' ophthalmopathy. The CDR3 reads CASSWGQAENIQYF. The bases are TGTGCCAGCAGTTGGGGACAAGCAGAAAACATTCAGTACTTC.